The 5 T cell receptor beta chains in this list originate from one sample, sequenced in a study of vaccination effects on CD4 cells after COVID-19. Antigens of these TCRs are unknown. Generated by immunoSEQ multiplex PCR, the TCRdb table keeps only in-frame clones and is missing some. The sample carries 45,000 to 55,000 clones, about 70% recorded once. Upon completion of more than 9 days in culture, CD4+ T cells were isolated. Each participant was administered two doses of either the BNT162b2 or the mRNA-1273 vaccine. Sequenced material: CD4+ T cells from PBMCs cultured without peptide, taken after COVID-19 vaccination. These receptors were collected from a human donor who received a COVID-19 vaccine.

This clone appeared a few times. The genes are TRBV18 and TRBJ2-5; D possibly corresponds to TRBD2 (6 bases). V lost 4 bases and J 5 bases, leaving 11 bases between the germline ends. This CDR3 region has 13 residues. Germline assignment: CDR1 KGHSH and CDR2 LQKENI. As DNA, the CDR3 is TGTGCCAGCTCACGCGGGACGGCGGAGACCCAGTACTTC. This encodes CASSRGTAETQYF.

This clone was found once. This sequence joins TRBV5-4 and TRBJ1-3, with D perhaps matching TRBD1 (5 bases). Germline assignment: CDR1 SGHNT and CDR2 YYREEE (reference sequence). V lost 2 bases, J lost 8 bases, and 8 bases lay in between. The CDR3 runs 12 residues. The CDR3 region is CASSFWGDTIYF. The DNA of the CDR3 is TGTGCCAGCAGCTTTTGGGGCGACACCATATATTTT.

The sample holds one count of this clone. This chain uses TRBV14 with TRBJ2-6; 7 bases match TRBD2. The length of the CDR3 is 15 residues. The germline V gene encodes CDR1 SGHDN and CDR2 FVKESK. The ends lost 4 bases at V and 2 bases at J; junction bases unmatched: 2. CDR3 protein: CASSPGGAGANVLTF. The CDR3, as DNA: TGTGCCAGCAGCCCGGGGGGAGCTGGGGCCAACGTCCTGACTTTC.

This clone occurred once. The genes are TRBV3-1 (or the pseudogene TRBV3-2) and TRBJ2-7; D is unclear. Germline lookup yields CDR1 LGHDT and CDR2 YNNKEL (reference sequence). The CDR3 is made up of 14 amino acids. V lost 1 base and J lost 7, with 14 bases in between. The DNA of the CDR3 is TGTGCCAGCAGCCAAGGGTTCCCGTTGGGTGAGCAGTACTTC. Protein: CASSQGFPLGEQYF.

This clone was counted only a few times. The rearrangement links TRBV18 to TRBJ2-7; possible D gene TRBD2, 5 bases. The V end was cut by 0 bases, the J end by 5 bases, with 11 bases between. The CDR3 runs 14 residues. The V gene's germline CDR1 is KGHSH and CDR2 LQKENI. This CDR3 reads CASSPPPLGNEQYF. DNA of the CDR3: TGTGCCAGCTCACCACCCCCACTAGGAAACGAGCAGTACTTC.